Listed here are 17 T cell receptor beta chains from one sample, sequenced in a study of patients and donors after allogeneic stem cell transplantation. One entry per CDR3 protein results from TCRdb running MiXCR on the RT-PCR reads. The table has about 110,000 distinct CDR3 sequences, around 33% seen once. Sequencing was performed on blood, either unsorted or a sorted T cell fraction (not recorded which). These receptors were taken from a human donor who was either an allogeneic HSCT recipient or a stem cell or donor lymphocyte infusion donor (not recorded which). It is not recorded whose cells these are; they may come from a transplant donor.

The count of this clonotype is one. Here the CDR3 reads CASSLTHFEAFF. In DNA form, the CDR3 reads TGTGCCAGCAGCTTGACCCATTTTGAAGCTTTCTTT. The chain uses TRBV5-8 and TRBJ1-1; no reliable D call. The CDR3 is 12 amino acids. Between the trimmed V and J ends, which lost 1 base and 7 bases, there was a span of 8 bases. Germline-derived CDR1 and CDR2 are SGHTS and YDEGEE.

The rearrangement joins TRBV6-6 to TRBJ1-2, with TRBD1 matching over 11 bases. J lost 4 bases, V lost 6 bases, and 4 bases had no gene match. The CDR3 length is 14 residues. Germline CDR1 and CDR2: MNHNY and SVGAGI (reference sequence). The CDR3 loop reads CASSRTGGGYGYTF. CDR3 nucleotide sequence: TGTGCCAGCAGCCGGACAGGGGGCGGCTATGGCTACACCTTC.

The V and J genes are TRBV5-6 and TRBJ2-1, with 8 bases lining up with TRBD2. V gave up 4 bases and J gave up 5 bases; unmatched junction bases: 8. The CDR3 has 15 residues. Germline V CDR1 and CDR2: SGHDT, YYEEEE. CDR3 coding DNA: TGTGCCAGCAGCCGCGAGCGGGAGTTCGACAATGAGCAGTTCTTC. Translating gives CASSREREFDNEQFF.

The rearrangement links TRBV6-6 to TRBJ2-3; unclear D gene. This CDR3 has 13 amino acids. CDR1 and CDR2 (germline): MNHNY, SVGAGI (reference sequence). Trimming cost V 7 bases and J 1 base, with 9 bases left between them. CDR3 amino acids: CASTDWGTDTQYF. In DNA, the CDR3 is TGTGCCAGCACCGACTGGGGCACAGATACGCAGTATTTT.

V usage is TRBV6-5 and J usage is TRBJ2-7, with 12 nucleotides matching TRBD1. The CDR3 is 15 residues long. V lost 0 bases and J lost 6; bases outside the gene matches: 3. Germline-derived CDR1 and CDR2 are MNHEY and SVGAGI. As DNA, the CDR3 is TGTGCCAGCAGTTACTCTTGGGACAGGGGGCTCGAGCAGTACTTC. It codes for CASSYSWDRGLEQYF.

This clonotype was seen a handful of times. V and J are TRBV4-2 and TRBJ2-7; 7 nucleotides agree with TRBD2. Germline CDR1 and CDR2: LGHNA and YNFKEQ. Germline trimming cut 4 bases from V and 4 bases from J; bases unmatched to any gene: 7. The CDR3 contains 14 residues. CDR3 in DNA: TGTGCCAGCAGCCCGCTAGCGGAAATTTACGAGCAGTACTTC. Encoded protein: CASSPLAEIYEQYF.

CDR3 sequence: CASSLAGGLDTEAFF. For the CDR3, the DNA is TGTGCCAGCAGCTTGGCAGGGGGGCTGGACACTGAAGCTTTCTTT. The chain couples TRBV5-5 to TRBJ1-1; 7 positions agree with TRBD1. Germline assignment: CDR1 SGHKS and CDR2 YYEKEE (reference sequence). The length of the CDR3 is 15 residues. The V segment lost 0 bases and the J segment 3 bases; nucleotides outside the gene matches: 5.

This clonotype was observed a handful of times. The V and J genes are TRBV12-3 or TRBV12-4 and TRBJ2-7; D is unclear. CDR3 size: 12 residues. Trimming removed 0 bases from V and 4 bases from J, with 4 bases in between. The CDR3 nucleotides are TGTGCCAGCAGTTTAGCCAAGTACGAGCAGTACTTC. Protein sequence: CASSLAKYEQYF.

The chain couples TRBV4-3 to TRBJ2-3; unclear D gene. Germline V lookup: CDR1 LGHNA, CDR2 YSLEER. With 0 bases removed from V and 2 bases from J, the gap between germline ends came to 9 bases. The CDR3 totals 15 residues. The DNA of the CDR3 is TGCGCCAGCAGCCAAGATCCCCTTGACACAGATACGCAGTATTTT. It codes for CASSQDPLDTDTQYF.

This clonotype was observed a few times. The chain combines TRBV28 with TRBJ2-1; D perhaps matches TRBD2 (6 bases). The CDR3 is 16 residues long. Trimming took 7 bases from V and 3 from J, leaving 19 bases between them. Germline CDR1 is MDHEN and CDR2 is SYDVKM. The CDR3 here is CASNPTRGGNYNEQFF. The CDR3, as DNA: TGTGCCAGCAATCCCACCCGGGGCGGGAACTACAATGAGCAGTTCTTC. Together with reference TRBV28 and TRBJ2-1, the CDR3 gives the full variable domain: DVKVTQSSRYLVKRTGEKVFLECVQDMDHENMFWYRQDPGLGLRLIYFSYDVKMKEKGDIPEGYSVSREKKERFSLILESASTNQTSMYLCASNPTRGGNYNEQFFGPGTRLTVL.

The chain employs TRBV6-5 and TRBJ1-1; D call uncertain. V was cut by 0 bases and J by 3 bases, with 14 bases left in between. The CDR3 runs to 16 residues. Germline CDR1 reads MNHEY; CDR2 reads SVGAGI. CDR3 DNA sequence: TGTGCCAGCAGTTACTCGGATCCGGCGCCGTACACTGAAGCTTTCTTT. Translation gives CASSYSDPAPYTEAFF.

The chain has TRBV6-6 and TRBJ1-5; D is unclear. Germline CDR1 and CDR2: MNHNY and SVGAGI (reference sequence). Trimming took 6 bases from V and 3 from J, leaving 9 bases between them. CDR3 length equals 13 residues. CDR3: CASRPRDNQPQHF. As DNA, the CDR3 is TGTGCCAGCAGGCCTCGAGACAATCAGCCCCAGCATTTT.

The table lists this clonotype with a count of one. The V gene is TRBV27, the J gene TRBJ2-1; D ambiguous. Trimming shortened V by 7 bases and J by 5 bases, and 6 bases separated the two germline ends. The CDR3 totals 11 residues. Per the germline V gene, CDR1 is MNHEY and CDR2 is SMNVEV (reference sequence). The CDR3: CASTVNNEQFF. Written as DNA, the CDR3 is TGTGCCAGCACCGTTAACAATGAGCAGTTCTTC.

This chain joins TRBV3-1 and TRBJ2-3; the match to TRBD2 covers 14 bases. Germline CDR1 LGHDT, CDR2 YNNKEL (reference sequence). This CDR3 contains 18 residues. The trim removed 3 bases at V and 1 base at J, leaving 6 bases unmatched. The CDR3 bases are TGTGCCAGCAGCCAGTGGACTAGCGGGAGGAGGGGCACAGATACGCAGTATTTT. It specifies CASSQWTSGRRGTDTQYF.

This chain uses TRBV5-1 with TRBJ2-7; D gene ambiguous. Trimming pared 0 bases from V and 0 bases from J, leaving 7 bases between. The CDR3 has 14 amino acids. CDR1 is SGHRS, CDR2 YFSETQ, per germline. DNA for the CDR3: TGCGCCAGCAGCTTGGACAGCCGCTCCTACGAGCAGTACTTC. Translation: CASSLDSRSYEQYF.

The chain has TRBV10-3 and TRBJ1-3; D ambiguous. The CDR3 contains 13 residues. Germline values: CDR1 ENHRY, CDR2 SYGVKD. V was clipped by 10 bases and J by 3 bases, with 13 bases between them. In nucleotides, the CDR3 is TGTGCCACAAACTACCCAGGTGGAAACACCATATATTTT. As protein: CATNYPGGNTIYF.

This chain uses TRBV4-3 with TRBJ2-3; D might be TRBD2 (5 bases). Trimming took off 1 base at V and 3 bases at J, with 14 bases between the two ends. CDR1 is LGHNA and CDR2 is YSLEER in the germline V gene. The CDR3 sequence is 16 residues long. Here the CDR3 DNA reads TGCGCCAGCAGCCAAGTGACGGGAACGGGGACAGATACGCAGTATTTT. This sequence encodes CASSQVTGTGTDTQYF.